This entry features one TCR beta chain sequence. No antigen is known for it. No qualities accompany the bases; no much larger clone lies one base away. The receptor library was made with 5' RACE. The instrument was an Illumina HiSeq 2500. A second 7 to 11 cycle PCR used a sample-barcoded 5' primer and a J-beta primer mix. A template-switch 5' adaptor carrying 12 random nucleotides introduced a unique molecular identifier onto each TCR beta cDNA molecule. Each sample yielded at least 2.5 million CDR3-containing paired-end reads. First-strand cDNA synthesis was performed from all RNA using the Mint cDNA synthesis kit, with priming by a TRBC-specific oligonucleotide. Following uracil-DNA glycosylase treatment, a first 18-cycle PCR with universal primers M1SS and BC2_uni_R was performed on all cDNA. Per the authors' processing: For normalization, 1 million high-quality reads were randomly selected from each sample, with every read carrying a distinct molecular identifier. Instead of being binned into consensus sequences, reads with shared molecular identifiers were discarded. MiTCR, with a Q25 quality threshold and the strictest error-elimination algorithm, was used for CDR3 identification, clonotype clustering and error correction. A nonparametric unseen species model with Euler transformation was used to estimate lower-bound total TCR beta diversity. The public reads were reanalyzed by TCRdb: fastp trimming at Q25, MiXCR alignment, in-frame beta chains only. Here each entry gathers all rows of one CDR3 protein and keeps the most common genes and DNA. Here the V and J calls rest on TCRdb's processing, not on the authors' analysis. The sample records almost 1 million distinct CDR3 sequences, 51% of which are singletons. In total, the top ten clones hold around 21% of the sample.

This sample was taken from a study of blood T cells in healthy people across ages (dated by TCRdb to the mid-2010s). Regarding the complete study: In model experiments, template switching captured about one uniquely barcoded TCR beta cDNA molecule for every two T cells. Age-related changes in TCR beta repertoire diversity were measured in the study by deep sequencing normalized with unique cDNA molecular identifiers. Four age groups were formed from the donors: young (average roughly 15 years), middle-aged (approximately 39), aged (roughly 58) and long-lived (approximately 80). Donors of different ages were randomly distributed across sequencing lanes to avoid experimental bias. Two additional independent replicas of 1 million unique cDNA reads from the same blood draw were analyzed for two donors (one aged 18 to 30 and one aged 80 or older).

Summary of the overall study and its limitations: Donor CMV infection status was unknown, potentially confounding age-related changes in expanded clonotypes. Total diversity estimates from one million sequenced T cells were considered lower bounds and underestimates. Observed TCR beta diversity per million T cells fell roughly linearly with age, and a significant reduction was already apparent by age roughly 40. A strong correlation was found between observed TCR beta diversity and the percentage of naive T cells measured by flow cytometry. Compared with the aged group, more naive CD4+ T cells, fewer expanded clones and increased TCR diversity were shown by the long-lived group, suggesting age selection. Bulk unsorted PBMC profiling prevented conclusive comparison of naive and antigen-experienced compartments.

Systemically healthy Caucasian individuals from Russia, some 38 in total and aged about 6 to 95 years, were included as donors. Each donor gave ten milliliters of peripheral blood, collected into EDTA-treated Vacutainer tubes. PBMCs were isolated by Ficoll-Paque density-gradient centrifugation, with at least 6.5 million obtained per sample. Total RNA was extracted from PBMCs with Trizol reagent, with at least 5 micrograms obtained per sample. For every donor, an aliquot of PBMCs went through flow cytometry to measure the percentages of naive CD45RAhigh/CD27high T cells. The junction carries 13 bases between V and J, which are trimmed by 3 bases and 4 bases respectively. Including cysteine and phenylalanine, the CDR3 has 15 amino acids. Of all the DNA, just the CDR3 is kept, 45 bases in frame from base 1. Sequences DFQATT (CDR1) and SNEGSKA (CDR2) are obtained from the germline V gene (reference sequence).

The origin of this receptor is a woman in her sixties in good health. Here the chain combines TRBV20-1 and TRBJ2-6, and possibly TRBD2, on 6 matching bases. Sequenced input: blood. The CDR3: CSAREGASGANVLTF. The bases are TGCAGTGCTAGGGAGGGAGCGTCGGGGGCCAACGTCCTGACTTTC.